This T cell receptor beta chain was captured by sequencing in a study of EBV T-cell therapy then PD-1 blockade in nasopharyngeal carcinoma. The CDR3 runs to 14 residues. V was trimmed by 5 bases and J by 2 bases, leaving 13 bases between them. The germline V gene encodes CDR1 SGHVS and CDR2 FNYEAQ. Described treatment: AdE1-LMPpoly-expanded autologous EBV-specific T-cell therapy followed by anti-PD-1 nivolumab. TCRdb's table, derived via immunoSEQ multiplex PCR, lists solely in-frame clones and lacks some. The table lists 17,000 or so clones, approximately 80% of them singletons. As for this clone: Its antigen remains unknown.

The clonotype was recovered from a middle-aged man with nasopharyngeal carcinoma. The material sequenced was CD8+ T cells from blood, taken at day 0 from a patient whose treatment included autologous EBV-specific T cells and nivolumab. This chain uses TRBV7-6 with TRBJ2-7; no firm D call. CDR3 bases: TGTGCCAGCAGCCCTGCTCCGGGCCCCTACGAGCAGTACTTC. Its translation: CASSPAPGPYEQYF. The whole variable domain, filled in from reference TRBV7-6 and TRBJ2-7, reads GAGVSQSPRYKVTKRGQDVALRCDPISGHVSLYWYRQALGQGPEFLTYFNYEAQQDKSGLPNDRFSAERPEGSISTLTIQRTEQRDSAMYRCASSPAPGPYEQYFGPGTRLTVT.